The sequence of this T cell receptor (beta chain) was determined in a study of T cell responses to AZD1222 COVID-19 vaccine. In the case of this clone: The antigen is not known.

Assay: immunoSEQ multiplex PCR; the TCRdb copy retains only in-frame clones and omits some. The data contain approximately 140,000 clones, 94% of them singletons. Notes on the study in general: CD4 TCRs covered the whole spike, strongest at regions 160-218 and 743-854. Reportedly, nearly half of unique spike TCRs recognized epitopes outside B.1.351/B.1.1.7 mutations. Females made up more of the donors, who were largely white British, and clonal diversity may have come out too low.

The V and J ends lost 1 base and 5 bases, in that order; junction bases with no gene match: 5. Germline V lookup: CDR1 SGDLS, CDR2 YYNGEE. The length of the CDR3 is 14 residues. The TCR sequence derives from an adult in good health. The chain employs TRBV9 and TRBJ2-5, with 7 nucleotides matching TRBD2. This specimen consisted of peripheral blood, obtained on day 0 of AZD1222 vaccination. This CDR3 reads CASSVTSGKETQYF. The CDR3 DNA follows: TGTGCCAGCAGCGTAACCAGCGGGAAGGAGACCCAGTACTTC.